What follows are 20 T cell receptor beta chains derived from one specimen sequenced in a study of blood T cell repertoires in COVID-19. Sequencing used immunoSEQ multiplex PCR; TCRdb keeps in-frame clones, though not all of them. The repertoire holds about 280,000 clones, with 70% to 90% as singletons. Source material: peripheral blood. The receptors come from a man younger than 35 with active or convalescent COVID-19.

For the CDR3, the DNA is TGTGCCAGCAGTCCCACAGGGGGCCTCGCTGAAGCTTTCTTT. It translates to CASSPTGGLAEAFF. The chain employs TRBV27 and TRBJ1-1, with TRBD1 matching 9 bases. This CDR3 has 14 amino acids. The V segment lost 5 bases and the J segment 6 bases; nucleotides outside the gene matches: 7. CDR1 and CDR2 from the germline V gene are MNHEY and SMNVEV (reference sequence).

The chain combines TRBV5-4 with TRBJ2-3; 8 bases align to TRBD2. CDR1 and CDR2 (germline): SGHNT, YYREEE (reference sequence). Germline trimming cut 0 bases from V and 4 bases from J; bases unmatched to any gene: 4. This CDR3 is built from 15 residues. CDR3 residues: CASSLGTSSADTQYF. CDR3 DNA: TGTGCCAGCAGCTTGGGGACTAGCAGCGCAGATACGCAGTATTTT.

The chain carries TRBV5-6 and TRBJ1-1; 7 bases agree with TRBD1. The trim removed 2 bases at V and 5 bases at J, leaving 9 bases unmatched. Germline assignment: CDR1 SGHDT and CDR2 YYEEEE. The CDR3 covers 15 residues. In DNA, the CDR3 is TGTGCCAGCAGCTTTAGGGGGCGGGTGAGTACTGAAGCTTTCTTT. It is translated as CASSFRGRVSTEAFF.

Comments on this clone: Other DNA sequences in this sample translate to the same CDR3. The chain carries TRBV19 and TRBJ1-2; maybe TRBD1 (5 bases). CDR1 LNHDA and CDR2 SQIVND come from the germline V gene (reference sequence). This CDR3 has 13 residues. V dropped 7 bases and J dropped 6 bases, with 15 bases sitting between them. In DNA form, the CDR3 reads TGTGCCAGTACCGCGGGGACGGAAAATGGCTACACCTTC. Protein: CASTAGTENGYTF. Together with reference TRBV19 and TRBJ1-2, the CDR3 gives the full variable domain: DGGITQSPKYLFRKEGQNVTLSCEQNLNHDAMYWYRQDPGQGLRLIYYSQIVNDFQKGDIAEGYSVSREKKESFPLTVTSAQKNPTAFYLCASTAGTENGYTFGSGTRLTVV.

The CDR3 loop is CASSGRQGIGEKLFF. For the CDR3, the DNA is TGTGCCAGCAGCGGCCGACAGGGGATTGGAGAAAAACTGTTTTTT. The chain has TRBV9 and TRBJ1-4; 8 nucleotides match TRBD1. Germline loops: CDR1 SGDLS, CDR2 YYNGEE. The CDR3 has 15 residues. With V trimmed by 3 bases and J by 8 bases, 9 bases remained unmatched.

The gene calls are TRBV10-3 and TRBJ1-1; TRBD1 aligns across 7 bases. Germline values: CDR1 ENHRY, CDR2 SYGVKD. This CDR3 spans 14 amino acids. V lost 2 bases and J lost 4; bases outside the gene matches: 4. The CDR3 spells CAISEQTGATEAFF. The CDR3 nucleotides are TGTGCCATCAGTGAGCAAACAGGGGCCACTGAAGCTTTCTTT.

V gene TRBV7-8 combines with J gene TRBJ2-7; tentative D call: TRBD2 (6 bases). V dropped 2 bases and J dropped 2 bases, with 13 bases sitting between them. The germline V gene encodes CDR1 SGHVS and CDR2 FQNEAQ. The CDR3 is 15 amino acids. Here the CDR3 DNA reads TGTGCCAGCAGCTTAAATATCGGGGAGGCCTACGAGCAGTACTTC. It yields the protein CASSLNIGEAYEQYF.

About this clone itself: Additional DNA sequences in this sample encode the identical CDR3. This chain uses TRBV5-1 with TRBJ2-1, with a weak D call TRBD1 (5 bases). Germline CDR1 is SGHRS and CDR2 is YFSETQ. Trimming left V 4 bases short and J 8 bases short, with 10 bases between. CDR3 size: 12 residues. The CDR3: CASSLQGDEQFF. The CDR3, as DNA: TGCGCCAGCAGCCTCCAGGGTGATGAGCAGTTCTTC.

This clone showed up many times. The J gene is TRBJ1-1, the V gene TRBV7-9; TRBD1 matches at 7 bases. The CDR3 runs to 14 residues. Germline V gene lookup returns CDR1 SEHNR and CDR2 FQNEAQ (reference sequence). V lost 3 bases to trimming and J lost 6 bases; unmatched junction nucleotides: 7. The DNA for the CDR3 is TGTGCCAGCAGCTTCGGCCGACAGGGAGCTGAAGCTTTCTTT. It translates to CASSFGRQGAEAFF.

The J gene is TRBJ2-7, the V gene TRBV3-1 (or the pseudogene TRBV3-2); 11 bases line up with TRBD2. The CDR3 is 15 residues long. Germline lookup yields CDR1 LGHDT and CDR2 YNNKEL (reference sequence). V shed 4 bases and J 3 bases; nucleotides not matched to a gene: 5. The CDR3, as DNA: TGTGCCAGCAGCCCCGCTAGCGGGGGGAGCTACGAGCAGTACTTC. This translates into CASSPASGGSYEQYF.

The chain has TRBV3-1 (or the pseudogene TRBV3-2) and TRBJ2-7; a weak D match, TRBD2 (6 bases). Germline CDR1 LGHDT, CDR2 YNNKEL (reference sequence). Trimming removed 1 base at V and 2 bases at J, with 12 bases between. This CDR3 has 15 amino acids. CDR3 protein: CASSQVRGTPYEQYF. The DNA for the CDR3 is TGTGCCAGCAGCCAAGTACGCGGGACCCCCTACGAGCAGTACTTC.

The sample holds one count of this clone. The J gene is TRBJ2-3, the V gene TRBV7-2, with TRBD2 identical over 8 bases. The CDR3 spans 16 residues. Germline values: CDR1 SGHTA, CDR2 FQGNSA. V shed 5 bases and J 2 bases; nucleotides not matched to a gene: 9. The CDR3 loop is CASSPSGSGATDTQYF. The CDR3 nucleotides read TGTGCCAGCAGCCCCTCGGGTAGCGGGGCCACAGATACGCAGTATTTT.

This sequence joins TRBV27 and TRBJ1-1, with 9 nucleotides matching TRBD1. The germline CDR1 and CDR2 sequences are MNHEY and SMNVEV (reference sequence). The length of the CDR3 is 16 residues. V dropped 1 base and J dropped 4; count of bases not matched to a gene: 7. CDR3 residues: CASSLLGTGSGTEAFF. DNA of the CDR3: TGTGCCAGCAGTTTATTGGGGACAGGGAGTGGCACTGAAGCTTTCTTT.

The chain employs TRBV14 and TRBJ2-1; D is perhaps TRBD1 (5 bases). This CDR3 comprises 13 residues. Germline V lookup: CDR1 SGHDN, CDR2 FVKESK. Trimming took 3 bases from V and 4 from J, leaving 7 bases between them. The CDR3 sequence is CASSQDNYNEQFF. The CDR3 DNA is TGTGCCAGCAGCCAGGACAATTACAATGAGCAGTTCTTC.

The chain has TRBV19 and TRBJ1-2, with 8 bases matching TRBD1. The germline V gene has CDR1 LNHDA and CDR2 SQIVND (reference sequence). CDR3 length: 16 residues. V shed 1 base, J shed 4 bases, and the junction held 8 bases outside the gene matches. CDR3 in amino acids: CASSIVRQGATYGYTF. The CDR3 nucleotides read TGTGCCAGTAGTATAGTGAGGCAGGGGGCAACCTATGGCTACACCTTC.

This clone was recorded once. Other nucleotide sequences in the sample specify the same CDR3. The chain couples TRBV5-1 to TRBJ1-4; 8 nucleotides line up with TRBD1. The V and J ends lost 4 bases and 5 bases, in that order; junction bases with no gene match: 4. CDR3 length: 14 amino acids. CDR1 is SGHRS and CDR2 is YFSETQ in the germline V gene. The CDR3 DNA reads as TGCGCCAGCAGCCTAGGGACAGGAAATGAAAAACTGTTTTTT. Amino acid sequence: CASSLGTGNEKLFF.

The rearrangement joins TRBV11-3 to TRBJ2-7, with TRBD1 matching 10 bases. Germline V gene sequence: CDR1 SGHNT, CDR2 YENEEA. This CDR3 has 15 amino acids. Losses at the gene ends were 5 bases for V and 0 bases for J; bases not matched to a gene: 4. In nucleotides, the CDR3 is TGTGCCAGCAGCCCGGGACAGGGGAGCTCCTACGAGCAGTACTTC. Translated, it gives CASSPGQGSSYEQYF.

The chain is built from TRBV2 and TRBJ2-1; D remains ambiguous. The ends were cut back, 5 bases at V and 3 bases at J, with 8 bases in the middle. CDR3 length: 13 amino acids. CDR1 SNHLY and CDR2 FYNNEI come from the germline V gene. The CDR3 protein is CASSFSIYNEQFF. The CDR3 DNA reads as TGTGCCAGCAGTTTCTCTATCTACAATGAGCAGTTCTTC.

The V and J genes are TRBV5-1 and TRBJ1-5; maybe TRBD1 (6 bases). V lost 0 bases and J 6 bases, leaving 10 bases between the germline ends. Germline values: CDR1 SGHRS, CDR2 YFSETQ. CDR3 length equals 14 residues. CDR3 in amino acids: CASSLGQDGQPQHF. CDR3 coding DNA: TGCGCCAGCAGCTTGGGACAGGACGGTCAGCCCCAGCATTTT.

The chain couples TRBV3-1 (or the pseudogene TRBV3-2) to TRBJ1-2; D is unresolved. Germline CDR1 is LGHDT and CDR2 is YNNKEL (reference sequence). This CDR3 contains 13 residues. V was pared by 6 bases and J by 3 bases, with 11 bases between. The CDR3 DNA reads as TGTGCCAGCAGAGAGCGGGGAGACTATGGCTACACCTTC. This sequence encodes CASRERGDYGYTF.